What follows are 5 T cell receptor beta chains derived from one specimen sequenced in a study of T cell clonotyping in hematopoietic cell transplantation. The data were produced by immunoSEQ multiplex PCR, yet TCRdb's version contains in-frame clones alone and is incomplete. The table lists about 41,000 clones, about 95% of them singletons. The source material was peripheral blood mononuclear cells. These receptors all stem from a man younger than 45 in good health. Some clones in this sample may be carry-over from other donors' samples.

The chain couples TRBV10-2 to TRBJ2-1; 8 bases are shared with TRBD2. Germline CDR1 reads WSHSY; CDR2 reads SAAADI. The CDR3 runs to 12 residues. V lost 6 bases, J lost 8 bases, and 3 bases stayed unmatched. The CDR3, as DNA: TGCGCCAGCAGATCGGGGGGGGATGAGCAGTTCTTC. Amino acid sequence: CASRSGGDEQFF.

The gene calls are TRBV4-2 and TRBJ1-5; 10 bases align to TRBD1. CDR3 length: 19 amino acids. Germline trimming cut 0 bases from V and 0 bases from J; bases unmatched to any gene: 8. In germline, CDR1 is LGHNA, CDR2 YNFKEQ. This chain's CDR3 is CASSQDRTGGSFSNQPQHF. For the CDR3, the DNA is TGTGCCAGCAGCCAAGATAGGACAGGGGGTTCCTTTAGCAATCAGCCCCAGCATTTT.

The chain uses TRBV4-1 and TRBJ2-5; D call uncertain. The CDR3 has 15 residues. Per the germline V gene, CDR1 is MGHRA and CDR2 is YSYEKL. The V and J ends lost 4 bases and 5 bases respectively, with 17 bases between them. CDR3 in DNA: TGCGCCAGCAGCCTTACGGACCTGGTTAAGGAGACCCAGTACTTC. Protein product: CASSLTDLVKETQYF.

V usage is TRBV5-1 and J usage is TRBJ2-7, with 8 bases aligning to TRBD1. Germline-derived CDR1 and CDR2 are SGHRS and YFSETQ. This CDR3 is built from 14 residues. The J segment lost 4 bases and the V segment lost 4 bases, leaving 7 bases of the junction unmatched. The CDR3 is CASSRQDRGYEQYF. In DNA, the CDR3 is TGCGCCAGCAGCCGACAAGACAGGGGTTACGAGCAGTACTTC.

The chain recombines TRBV11-1 with TRBJ2-7; the D gene is possibly TRBD2 (6 bases). V gave up 2 bases and J gave up 6 bases, with 14 bases separating them. This CDR3 comprises 14 residues. The germline V gene has CDR1 SGHAT and CDR2 FQDESV (reference sequence). The CDR3 region is CASSLSGSPREQYF. The CDR3, as DNA: TGTGCCAGCAGCTTATCCGGGAGTCCTCGCGAGCAGTACTTC.